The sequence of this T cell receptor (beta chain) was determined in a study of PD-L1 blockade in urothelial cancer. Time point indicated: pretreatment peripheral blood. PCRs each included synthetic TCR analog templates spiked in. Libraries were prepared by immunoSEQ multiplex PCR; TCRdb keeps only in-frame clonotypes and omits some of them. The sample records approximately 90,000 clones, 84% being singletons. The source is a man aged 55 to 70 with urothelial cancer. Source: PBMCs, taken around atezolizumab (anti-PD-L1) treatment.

CDR3 residues: CASSLAQLGETQYF. In nucleotides, the CDR3 is TGCGCCAGCAGCTTGGCCCAACTCGGAGAGACCCAGTACTTC. V gene TRBV5-1 combines with J gene TRBJ2-5; no definite D call. Germline CDR1 is SGHRS and CDR2 is YFSETQ. This CDR3 has 14 amino acids. Trimming stripped 0 bases from V and 4 bases from J, with 10 bases between.